The present entry profiles one T cell receptor beta chain with its context. The source of the sample is a study of control samples from healthy donors and cancer patients. This CDR3 is 14 amino acids long. The germline V and J ends were trimmed by 0 bases and 3 bases, with 8 bases remaining between them. Germline V gene sequence: CDR1 SEHNR, CDR2 FQNEAQ (reference sequence). Some clones are missing from TCRdb's copy, which holds only in-frame ones; the method was immunoSEQ multiplex PCR. The sample lists 60,000 or so clones; approximately 95% were seen once. The receptor comes from a woman under 30 in good health. Sequencing was done on a sample of blood. The V gene is TRBV7-9, the J gene TRBJ2-5; D perhaps matches TRBD2 (5 bases). CDR3 DNA sequence: TGTGCCAGCAGCTTAGCGGGTAGCGAAGAGACCCAGTACTTC. Encoded protein: CASSLAGSEETQYF. Drawing the rest from reference TRBV7-9 and TRBJ2-5, the complete variable domain is DTGVSQNPRHKITKRGQNVTFRCDPISEHNRLYWYRQTLGQGPEFLTYFQNEAQLEKSRLLSDRFSAERPKGSFSTLEIQRTEQGDSAMYLCASSLAGSEETQYFGPGTRLLVL.